These T cell receptor beta chains were read from a single sample in a study of blood T cells in healthy people across ages. Via MiXCR, TCRdb re-called the 5' RACE reads, giving one row per CDR3 protein. This table has roughly 860,000 distinct CDR3 sequences, about 59% appearing once. The specimen was blood. These receptors all stem from a man in his thirties or forties in good health. Each CDR3 is given with its conserved first and last residue. The order of the fields is V gene, D gene, J gene, clone size, CDR3 protein, CDR3 DNA. A D gene is named only where the DNA matches it firmly. Only some rows state a clone size, as once, few, many or a class for expanded clones.

>TRBV27|-|TRBJ2-7|-
CASSLSLRHLRYEQYF
TGTGCCAGCAGTTTATCGCTACGGCATTTAAGATACGAGCAGTACTTC
>TRBV29-1|-|TRBJ2-3|-
CSVEWPGTDTQYF
TGCAGCGTTGAATGGCCAGGCACAGATACGCAGTATTTT
>TRBV6-1|-|TRBJ1-2|few
CASSQAGNYGYTF
TGTGCCAGCAGCCAGGCAGGGAACTATGGCTACACCTTC
>TRBV4-3|-|TRBJ2-7|many
CASSPRDGYEQYF
TGTGCCAGCAGCCCACGGGACGGCTACGAGCAGTACTTC
>TRBV4-3|-|TRBJ2-1|-
CASSQGRGDSYEQFF
TGCGCCAGCAGCCAAGGGAGAGGAGACAGCTACGAGCAGTTCTTC
>TRBV12-3/TRBV12-4|-|TRBJ1-2|many
CASSLAGYGYTF
TGTGCCAGCAGTTTAGCAGGCTATGGCTACACCTTC
>TRBV29-1|-|TRBJ2-1|-
CSALGTHNEQFF
TGCAGCGCCCTTGGGACCCACAATGAGCAGTTCTTC
>TRBV7-2|-|TRBJ2-7|-
CASGPVAGEQYF
TGTGCCAGCGGCCCGGTCGCTGGAGAGCAGTACTTC
>TRBV7-8|-|TRBJ1-2|-
CASSLTTDPPNYGYTF
TGTGCCAGCAGCTTAACGACGGATCCTCCTAACTATGGCTACACCTTC
>TRBV28|-|TRBJ2-5|-
CASSTPAPPPKETQYF
TGTGCCAGCAGTACCCCAGCCCCTCCACCCAAAGAGACCCAGTACTTC
>TRBV12-3/TRBV12-4|TRBD2|TRBJ2-3|-
CASSARGTSGGASDTQYF
TGTGCCAGCAGCGCCAGAGGGACTAGCGGGGGGGCCTCAGATACGCAGTATTTT
>TRBV29-1|TRBD1|TRBJ2-5|few
CSGHSAGTVQETQYF
TGCAGCGGTCATTCAGCCGGGACAGTTCAAGAGACCCAGTACTTC
>TRBV4-2|TRBD2|TRBJ2-1|-
CASSQDLAGGPAGEQFF
TGTGCCAGCAGCCAAGATCTAGCGGGGGGACCCGCGGGTGAGCAGTTCTTC
>TRBV29-1|-|TRBJ2-1|few
CSVDKGGSYNEQFF
TGCAGCGTTGATAAAGGGGGGTCCTACAATGAGCAGTTCTTC
>TRBV29-1|TRBD1|TRBJ2-7|-
CSANTGTGAKTQYF
TGCAGCGCAAACACCGGGACAGGGGCAAAAACCCAGTACTTC
>TRBV9|-|TRBJ2-3|once
CASSVDSGELASTDTQYF
TGTGCCAGCAGCGTAGATTCGGGGGAGCTCGCTAGCACAGATACGCAGTATTTT
>TRBV24-1|-|TRBJ2-7|-
CATSDGDSYEQYF
TGTGCCACCAGTGACGGGGACTCCTACGAGCAGTACTTC
>TRBV7-2|-|TRBJ2-3|few
CASSLMAVRDTQYF
TGTGCCAGCAGCCTTATGGCGGTTCGGGATACGCAGTATTTT
>TRBV4-3|-|TRBJ2-7|-
CASSPRTHLGHAYEQYF
TGCGCCAGCAGTCCAAGAACCCATCTTGGACACGCCTACGAGCAGTACTTC
>TRBV20-1|TRBD1|TRBJ2-1|-
CSARLEVQGRRSEQFF
TGCAGTGCTAGACTCGAGGTACAGGGGCGACGTAGTGAGCAGTTCTTC
>TRBV7-3|-|TRBJ2-1|-
CASSTTNDNEQFF
TGTGCCAGCAGCACCACGAACGACAATGAGCAGTTCTTC
>TRBV20-1|TRBD1|TRBJ2-7|-
CSARWDRGHEQYF
TGCAGTGCTAGGTGGGACAGGGGCCACGAGCAGTACTTC
>TRBV7-6|-|TRBJ1-6|-
CASSFEQGSSPLHF
TGTGCCAGCAGCTTCGAACAGGGATCCTCACCCCTCCACTTT
>TRBV27|-|TRBJ2-5|-
CASSLARANNEQYF
TGTGCCAGCAGTTTAGCGAGGGCTAACAATGAGCAGTACTTC
>TRBV12-3/TRBV12-4|-|TRBJ1-5|-
CASSLKQSNQPQHF
TGTGCCAGCAGTTTAAAGCAAAGCAATCAGCCCCAGCATTTT
>TRBV29-1|-|TRBJ2-7|few
CSVEDLSGYEQYF
TGCAGCGTTGAAGATCTAAGTGGGTACGAGCAGTACTTC
>TRBV10-2|-|TRBJ2-1|-
CASSENLEQFF
TGCGCCAGCAGTGAAAACCTTGAGCAGTTCTTC
>TRBV27|-|TRBJ2-3|-
CASSSIFEDTQYF
TGTGCCAGCAGTTCGATTTTTGAAGATACGCAGTATTTT
>TRBV12-3/TRBV12-4|-|TRBJ1-1|-
CASRPTKVRDTEAFF
TGTGCCAGCAGGCCTACGAAGGTCCGGGACACTGAAGCTTTCTTT